These 15 T cell receptor beta chains were all obtained from the same sample, sequenced in a study of T cell changes during pregnancy in multiple sclerosis. The data were produced by immunoSEQ multiplex PCR, yet TCRdb's version contains in-frame clones alone and is incomplete. The sample holds roughly 37,000 clones; around 92% are singletons and the top ten take 26%. The sequences come from CD8+ T cells from peripheral blood mononuclear cells, collected before pregnancy. The origin of the receptors is a female donor with multiple sclerosis, enrolled in a pregnancy study.

The chain uses TRBV5-1 and TRBJ2-2, with 11 bases identical to TRBD2. Germline V CDR1 and CDR2: SGHRS, YFSETQ. With 0 bases clipped from V and 4 bases from J, the junction kept 5 bases outside the gene matches. The length of the CDR3 is 17 residues. The CDR3 spells CASSLAVAGGLTGELFF. The CDR3 region has the DNA TGCGCCAGCAGCTTGGCGGTAGCGGGAGGGCTCACCGGGGAGCTGTTTTTT.

J is TRBJ2-7 and V is TRBV2, with D possibly TRBD2 on 6 matching bases. The CDR3 spans 16 residues. Trimming stripped 5 bases from V and 1 base from J, with 18 bases between. Germline V CDR1 and CDR2: SNHLY, FYNNEI. The CDR3 DNA follows: TGTGCCAGCAGTTCTAGTCCGGGACTGTATTCCTACGAGCAGTACTTC. Protein: CASSSSPGLYSYEQYF.

This chain joins TRBV5-1 and TRBJ2-2, with 11 bases that match TRBD2. In germline, CDR1 is SGHRS, CDR2 YFSETQ. CDR3 length: 22 residues. V was pared by 1 base and J by 7 bases, with 24 bases of the junction left unmatched. CDR3 loop: CASSLFREPFSLAGELVGELFF. As DNA, the CDR3 is TGCGCCAGCAGCTTGTTTAGGGAACCTTTTTCACTAGCGGGAGAACTGGTCGGGGAGCTGTTTTTT.

V gene TRBV10-3 combines with J gene TRBJ2-2; 7 positions match TRBD2. Losses at the gene ends were 2 bases for V and 0 bases for J; bases not matched to a gene: 3. CDR1 ENHRY and CDR2 SYGVKD come from the germline V gene. The CDR3 loop spans 16 amino acids. The CDR3 region has the DNA TGTGCCATCAGTGAGAGGGGAGGGCCGAACACCGGGGAGCTGTTTTTT. Translating gives CAISERGGPNTGELFF.

The chain links TRBV7-9 to TRBJ2-1; 10 nucleotides agree with TRBD1. The CDR3 runs to 13 residues. Germline V gene lookup returns CDR1 SEHNR and CDR2 FQNEAQ (reference sequence). V was clipped by 7 bases and J by 7 bases; unmatched bases: 4. CDR3 nucleotides: TGTGCCAGCACAGGGACAGGGGTGAATGAGCAGTTCTTC. Translation: CASTGTGVNEQFF.

The CDR3 reads CASSLSMRDPVHF. The CDR3 DNA is TGTGCCAGCAGTTTAAGCATGCGGGACCCCGTGCATTTT. The chain links TRBV28 to TRBJ1-5; weak D call: TRBD1 (5 bases). Trimming took off 2 bases at V and 15 bases at J, with 17 bases between the two ends. The CDR3 length is 13 residues. The V gene's germline CDR1 is MDHEN and CDR2 SYDVKM.

The J gene is TRBJ2-2, the V gene TRBV13, with TRBD2 matching 13 bases. Germline-derived CDR1 and CDR2 are PRHDT and FYEKMQ (reference sequence). The CDR3 has 16 residues. Trimming cost V 5 bases and J 6 bases; bases outside gene matches: 6. CDR3 in amino acids: CASSLRTSGGAGELFF. Written as DNA, the CDR3 is TGTGCCAGCAGCCTAAGGACTAGCGGGGGCGCCGGGGAGCTGTTTTTT.

The gene calls are TRBV27 and TRBJ2-2, with D possibly matching TRBD2 (6 bases). This CDR3 is 13 amino acids long. Germline V gives CDR1 MNHEY, CDR2 SMNVEV (reference sequence). V was clipped by 3 bases and J by 9 bases, with 11 bases between them. CDR3 bases: TGTGCCAGCAGTTTCTCTAGCGCCAGGGAGCTGTTTTTT. The encoded protein is CASSFSSARELFF.

The chain couples TRBV6-1 to TRBJ1-2; D unresolved. CDR3 length equals 13 residues. The V end lost 2 bases, the J end lost 7 bases, and 11 bases lay between the germline ends. CDR1 and CDR2 from the germline V gene are MNHNS and SASEGT. The CDR3 loop is CASSEYPLSGYTF. In DNA, the CDR3 is TGTGCCAGCAGTGAATACCCCCTGAGTGGCTACACCTTC.

J is TRBJ1-2 and V is TRBV28; possibly TRBD1 for D (5 bases). The CDR3 spans 13 residues. V was clipped by 6 bases and J by 5 bases, with 13 bases between them. CDR1 is MDHEN, CDR2 SYDVKM, per germline. In DNA form, the CDR3 reads TGTGCCAGCAGAACGGGACTGACGTATGGCTACACCTTC. Translated, it gives CASRTGLTYGYTF.

This chain connects TRBV29-1 to TRBJ2-1; D gene uncertain. This CDR3 is built from 13 residues. V lost 2 bases and J 5 bases, leaving 10 bases between the germline ends. Germline V CDR1 and CDR2: SQVTM, ANQGSEA. In DNA, the CDR3 is TGCAGCGTTGAAACCCCCAGTGACAATGAGCAGTTCTTC. This translates into CSVETPSDNEQFF.

This clone has only one observation. The V call is TRBV30, the J call TRBJ1-6; 9 bases match TRBD1. This CDR3 contains 16 residues. Germline V lookup: CDR1 GTSNPN, CDR2 SVGIG (reference sequence). V was pared by 3 bases and J by 8 bases, with 11 bases of the junction left unmatched. The CDR3 region has the DNA TGTGCCTGGAGCGGATACTACAGGGGGCCGGATTCACCCCTCCACTTT. Translated, it gives CAWSGYYRGPDSPLHF.

This chain's CDR3 is CASSSRDRGYEQYF. DNA for the CDR3: TGTGCCAGCAGCTCCCGGGACAGAGGCTACGAGCAGTACTTC. V gene TRBV11-2 combines with J gene TRBJ2-7, with TRBD1 matching over 7 bases. This CDR3 contains 14 residues. With V trimmed by 4 bases and J by 3 bases, 6 bases remained unmatched. Germline loops: CDR1 SGHAT, CDR2 FQNNGV.

The chain combines TRBV9 with TRBJ2-3, with 14 nucleotides matching TRBD2. The CDR3 is 18 residues long. The J segment lost 1 base and the V segment lost 3 bases, leaving 7 bases of the junction unmatched. CDR1 is SGDLS, CDR2 YYNGEE, per germline. Here the CDR3 reads CASSARWGLAGGTDTQYF. Here the CDR3 DNA reads TGTGCCAGCAGCGCCCGATGGGGACTAGCGGGAGGCACAGATACGCAGTATTTT.

The rearrangement links TRBV2 to TRBJ1-2; D perhaps matches TRBD1 (6 bases). The CDR3 contains 20 residues. V was cut by 6 bases and J by 2 bases, with 31 bases left in between. Germline V lookup: CDR1 SNHLY, CDR2 FYNNEI. The CDR3 coding sequence is TGTGCCAGCAGCCTAGGGGGTTTAAGTGACAGACTCCTTAGAAACTATGGCTACACCTTC. Its protein is CASSLGGLSDRLLRNYGYTF.